These 22 T cell receptor beta chains originate from one sample sequenced in a study of blood T cell repertoires in COVID-19. Data came from immunoSEQ multiplex PCR; TCRdb stores just in-frame clones and leaves some out. Of some 64,000 clones in the sample, more than 60% are singletons; the top ten hold approximately 5.3%. The sample consisted of peripheral blood. The source is a human donor in a cohort sampled during active COVID-19.

This clone was recorded a few times. The rearrangement uses TRBV9 and TRBJ2-7; a weak D match, TRBD1 (6 bases). The length of the CDR3 is 15 residues. Germline CDR1 and CDR2: SGDLS and YYNGEE. V lost 0 bases to trimming and J lost 5 bases, with 15 bases between them. CDR3 loop: CASSVDRTDLNEQYF. The CDR3 DNA is TGTGCCAGCAGCGTAGACAGGACAGACTTAAACGAGCAGTACTTC. The whole variable domain, filled in from reference TRBV9 and TRBJ2-7, reads DSGVTQTPKHLITATGQRVTLRCSPRSGDLSVYWYQQSLDQGLQFLIQYYNGEERAKGNILERFSAQQFPDLHSELNLSSLELGDSALYFCASSVDRTDLNEQYFGPGTRLTVT.

V is TRBV30 and J is TRBJ1-6; 7 bases line up with TRBD1. Germline V gene sequence: CDR1 GTSNPN, CDR2 SVGIG (reference sequence). V dropped 4 bases and J dropped 6; count of bases not matched to a gene: 6. CDR3 length equals 14 residues. CDR3 region: CAWIPNRGNSPLHF. CDR3 coding DNA: TGTGCCTGGATCCCAAACAGGGGTAATTCACCCCTCCACTTT.

The chain carries TRBV30 and TRBJ1-1; no clear D gene. The V end lost 0 bases, the J end lost 0 bases, and 5 bases lay between the germline ends. Germline CDR1 GTSNPN, CDR2 SVGIG (reference sequence). The CDR3 sequence is 13 residues long. The CDR3 DNA follows: TGTGCCTGGAGTGTACAAATGAACACTGAAGCTTTCTTT. It encodes CAWSVQMNTEAFF.

The J gene is TRBJ2-1, the V gene TRBV4-3, with a tentative D call TRBD2 (5 bases). Germline lookup yields CDR1 LGHNA and CDR2 YSLEER. The ends were cut back, 0 bases at V and 4 bases at J, with 16 bases in the middle. The CDR3 totals 17 residues. CDR3 residues: CASSQDLRVGTYNEQFF. The CDR3 DNA is TGCGCCAGCAGCCAAGATTTGAGGGTCGGAACATACAATGAGCAGTTCTTC.

The chain links TRBV4-2 to TRBJ2-7, with 7 bases aligning to TRBD2. CDR1 and CDR2 (germline): LGHNA, YNFKEQ. This CDR3 comprises 14 residues. After removal of 0 bases from V and 2 bases from J, the junction contained 1 base not matched to a gene. CDR3 loop: CASSQDLAAYEQYF. The CDR3 coding sequence is TGTGCCAGCAGCCAAGATCTAGCGGCCTACGAGCAGTACTTC.

The chain is built from TRBV27 and TRBJ1-5; possibly TRBD1 for D (6 bases). CDR3 size: 16 residues. Trimming left V 5 bases short and J 7 bases short, with 21 bases between. Germline CDR1 is MNHEY and CDR2 is SMNVEV (reference sequence). CDR3 amino acids: CASSDHSGTSGQPQHF. CDR3 coding DNA: TGTGCCAGCAGTGATCACTCCGGGACATCGGGCCAGCCCCAGCATTTT.

This clone was seen just once. This chain uses TRBV5-6 with TRBJ1-5; 12 bases align to TRBD1. The germline CDR1 and CDR2 sequences are SGHDT and YYEEEE. Germline trimming cut 4 bases from V and 5 bases from J; bases unmatched to any gene: 13. This CDR3 region has 18 residues. CDR3 sequence: CASSGGTGGRLGDQPQHF. In nucleotides, the CDR3 is TGTGCCAGCAGCGGCGGGACAGGGGGCCGCCTTGGGGATCAGCCCCAGCATTTT.

V gene TRBV30 combines with J gene TRBJ2-3; 7 bases are shared with TRBD1. This CDR3 is 15 amino acids long. The germline CDR1 and CDR2 sequences are GTSNPN and SVGIG (reference sequence). V trimming: 2 bases; J trimming: 2 bases; junction bases outside the gene matches: 7. The CDR3 sequence: CAWSKTDRHTDTQYF. CDR3 sequence (DNA): TGTGCCTGGAGTAAAACGGACAGGCACACAGATACGCAGTATTTT.

The chain carries TRBV7-8 and TRBJ2-5; 16 bases are a match to TRBD2. The V and J ends lost 5 bases and 2 bases, in that order; junction bases with no gene match: 8. Germline V lookup: CDR1 SGHVS, CDR2 FQNEAQ. The CDR3 is 18 amino acids. This CDR3 reads CASSTGTSGGGRQETQYF. CDR3 DNA: TGTGCCAGCAGCACCGGGACTAGCGGGGGGGGTCGTCAAGAGACCCAGTACTTC.

This clone was recorded once. The V call is TRBV7-9, the J call TRBJ1-5; 11 bases agree with TRBD1. Losses at the gene ends were 7 bases for V and 3 bases for J; bases not matched to a gene: 5. This CDR3 has 15 amino acids. Germline values: CDR1 SEHNR, CDR2 FQNEAQ (reference sequence). DNA of the CDR3: TGTGCCAGCAACTCGGACAGGGGGCCCAATCAGCCCCAGCATTTT. Amino acid sequence: CASNSDRGPNQPQHF.

The chain uses TRBV18 and TRBJ1-2; 7 nucleotides agree with TRBD1. V lost 4 bases to trimming and J lost 6 bases; unmatched junction nucleotides: 5. CDR3 length equals 13 residues. Germline V gene lookup returns CDR1 KGHSH and CDR2 LQKENI. CDR3 residues: CASSLDRTNGYTF. The CDR3, as DNA: TGTGCCAGCTCACTGGACAGGACCAATGGCTACACCTTC. The full variable domain, completed using reference TRBV18 and TRBJ1-2, is NAGVMQNPRHLVRRRGQEARLRCSPMKGHSHVYWYRQLPEEGLKFMVYLQKENIIDESGMPKERFSAEFPKEGPSILRIQQVVRGDSAAYFCASSLDRTNGYTFGSGTRLTVV.

The J gene is TRBJ1-1, the V gene TRBV29-1; 10 bases align to TRBD1. Germline assignment: CDR1 SQVTM and CDR2 ANQGSEA. CDR3 length: 14 residues. Unmatched junction bases numbered 10, after V lost 6 bases and J lost 6 bases. CDR3 loop: CSVRQGAREAEAFF. CDR3 bases: TGCAGCGTACGACAGGGGGCGAGGGAGGCTGAAGCTTTCTTT.

J is TRBJ2-2 and V is TRBV4-1; D remains ambiguous. Trimming removed 0 bases from V and 5 bases from J, with 13 bases in between. Germline CDR1 MGHRA, CDR2 YSYEKL. CDR3 length: 16 residues. This chain's CDR3 is CASSQEGIKNTGELFF. In nucleotides, the CDR3 is TGCGCCAGCAGCCAAGAGGGCATCAAAAATACCGGGGAGCTGTTTTTT.

The chain has TRBV19 and TRBJ1-4; 7 bases agree with TRBD1. Per germline, CDR1 LNHDA and CDR2 SQIVND (reference sequence). CDR3 length: 15 residues. The V and J ends lost 6 bases and 2 bases, in that order; junction bases with no gene match: 6. The CDR3 here is CASSPRGTTNEKLFF. The CDR3 DNA sequence: TGTGCCAGTAGCCCCAGGGGGACGACTAATGAAAAACTGTTTTTT.

The rearrangement joins TRBV5-1 to TRBJ2-3, with unresolved D. Germline CDR1 and CDR2: SGHRS and YFSETQ. V lost 5 bases to trimming and J lost 2 bases, with 12 bases between them. The CDR3 covers 14 residues. The DNA for the CDR3 is TGCGCCAGCAGGGGTCCAGGATCCACAGATACGCAGTATTTT. Protein product: CASRGPGSTDTQYF.

A few counts support this clone. As DNA, the CDR3 is TGTGCCAGCAGCCAAGGGCCTAGCGGGGGTGCGAACACCGGGGAGCTGTTTTTT. Residues: CASSQGPSGGANTGELFF. The chain joins TRBV3-1 (or the pseudogene TRBV3-2) to TRBJ2-2; 10 bases agree with TRBD2. The CDR3 runs to 18 residues. V was clipped by 1 base and J by 0 bases; unmatched bases: 5. Per germline, CDR1 LGHDT and CDR2 YNNKEL (reference sequence).

The chain joins TRBV14 to TRBJ2-7, with D possibly TRBD1 on 6 matching bases. CDR1 is SGHDN, CDR2 FVKESK, per germline. Between the trimmed V and J ends, which lost 1 base and 3 bases, there was a span of 16 bases. The CDR3 loop spans 16 amino acids. CDR3 in amino acids: CASSQANFWGHYEQYF. CDR3 nucleotides: TGTGCCAGCAGCCAAGCGAACTTTTGGGGACACTACGAGCAGTACTTC.

The chain couples TRBV4-2 to TRBJ1-5; D unresolved. CDR1 and CDR2 from the germline V gene are LGHNA and YNFKEQ. CDR3 length: 14 amino acids. With 0 bases removed from V and 4 bases from J, the gap between germline ends came to 7 bases. The CDR3 protein is CASSQDSGNQPQHF. The CDR3 coding sequence is TGTGCCAGCAGCCAAGATTCGGGAAATCAGCCCCAGCATTTT.

This chain joins TRBV5-4 and TRBJ2-5; 9 nucleotides align to TRBD1. Trimming took 4 bases from V and 5 from J; bases not matched to a gene: 12. Germline CDR1 is SGHNT and CDR2 is YYREEE (reference sequence). CDR3 length equals 16 residues. CDR3 loop: CASSPNSGTGRETQYF. CDR3 DNA: TGTGCCAGCAGCCCCAACTCCGGGACAGGGAGGGAGACCCAGTACTTC.

The chain uses TRBV6-5 and TRBJ2-7, with 7 bases identical to TRBD2. This CDR3 contains 15 residues. V gave up 6 bases and J gave up 0 bases; unmatched junction bases: 8. Germline V gives CDR1 MNHEY, CDR2 SVGAGI. The chain's CDR3 is CASRRIAGSSYEQYF. Here the CDR3 DNA reads TGTGCCAGCAGGAGAATAGCGGGTAGCTCCTACGAGCAGTACTTC.

V and J are TRBV28 and TRBJ2-5; D possibly corresponds to TRBD1 (5 bases). Trimming took 4 bases from V and 4 from J, leaving 7 bases between them. CDR3 length equals 12 residues. In germline, CDR1 is MDHEN, CDR2 SYDVKM. The CDR3 bases are TGTGCCAGCAGTTCCAGGGTAGAGACCCAGTACTTC. Amino acids: CASSSRVETQYF.

The CDR3 sequence is CASSPGTDGNTIYF. CDR3 sequence (DNA): TGTGCCAGCAGTCCCGGGACAGATGGAAACACCATATATTTT. The chain combines TRBV6-6 with TRBJ1-3, with 7 bases fitting TRBD1. V lost 5 bases and J lost 3; bases outside the gene matches: 4. This CDR3 contains 14 residues. Germline CDR1 and CDR2: MNHNY and SVGAGI (reference sequence).